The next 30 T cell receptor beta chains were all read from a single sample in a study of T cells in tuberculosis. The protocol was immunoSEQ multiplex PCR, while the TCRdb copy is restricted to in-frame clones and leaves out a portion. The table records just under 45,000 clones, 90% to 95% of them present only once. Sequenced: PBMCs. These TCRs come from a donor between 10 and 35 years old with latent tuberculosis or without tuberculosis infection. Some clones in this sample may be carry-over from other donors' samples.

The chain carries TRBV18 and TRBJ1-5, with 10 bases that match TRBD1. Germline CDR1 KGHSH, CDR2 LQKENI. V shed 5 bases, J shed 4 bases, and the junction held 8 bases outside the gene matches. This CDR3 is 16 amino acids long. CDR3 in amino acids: CASSSKTGGPNQPQHF. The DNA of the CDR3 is TGTGCCAGCTCATCTAAGACAGGGGGCCCTAATCAGCCCCAGCATTTT.

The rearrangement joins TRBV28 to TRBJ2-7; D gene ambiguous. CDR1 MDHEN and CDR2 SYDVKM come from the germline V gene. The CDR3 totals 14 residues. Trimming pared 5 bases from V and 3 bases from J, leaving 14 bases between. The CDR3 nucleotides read TGTGCCAGCAGTGGAGAATTAACACGCTACGAGCAGTACTTC. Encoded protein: CASSGELTRYEQYF.

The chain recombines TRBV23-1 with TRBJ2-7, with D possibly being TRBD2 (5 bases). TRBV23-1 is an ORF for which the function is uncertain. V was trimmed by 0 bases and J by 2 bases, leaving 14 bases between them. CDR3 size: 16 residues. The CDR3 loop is CASSQSVLVPTYEQYF. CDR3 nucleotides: TGCGCCAGCAGTCAATCGGTACTAGTCCCCACCTACGAGCAGTACTTC.

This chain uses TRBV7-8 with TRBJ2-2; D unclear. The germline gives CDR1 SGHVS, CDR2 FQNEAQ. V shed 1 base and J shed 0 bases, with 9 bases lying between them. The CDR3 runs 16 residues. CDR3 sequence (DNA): TGTGCCAGCAGCTTAGGGCCTCACGCGAACACCGGGGAGCTGTTTTTT. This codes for CASSLGPHANTGELFF.

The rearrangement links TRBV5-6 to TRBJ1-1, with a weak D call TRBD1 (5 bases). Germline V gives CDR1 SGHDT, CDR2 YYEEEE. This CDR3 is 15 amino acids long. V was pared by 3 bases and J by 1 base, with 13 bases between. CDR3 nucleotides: TGTGCCAGCAGCTCTCGTGATACAGGGAACACTGAAGCTTTCTTT. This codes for CASSSRDTGNTEAFF.

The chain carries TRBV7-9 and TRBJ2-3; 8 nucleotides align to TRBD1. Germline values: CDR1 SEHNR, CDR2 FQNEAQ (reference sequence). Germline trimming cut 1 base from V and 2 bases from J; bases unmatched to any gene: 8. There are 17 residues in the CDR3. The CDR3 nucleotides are TGTGCCAGCAGCTTAGTCGAGACAGGGGTTATCACAGATACGCAGTATTTT. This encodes CASSLVETGVITDTQYF.

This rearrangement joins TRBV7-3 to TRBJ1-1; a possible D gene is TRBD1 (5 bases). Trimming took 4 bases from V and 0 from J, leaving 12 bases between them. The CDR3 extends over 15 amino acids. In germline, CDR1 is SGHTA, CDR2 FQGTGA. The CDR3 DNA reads TGTGCCAGCAGCTCATGGCAGGGCTTGAACACTGAAGCTTTCTTT. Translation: CASSSWQGLNTEAFF.

CDR3 nucleotide sequence: TGTGCCAGCAGTCCTTGGAGGGCGGCGACCGGGGAGCTGTTTTTT. This codes for CASSPWRAATGELFF. V gene TRBV28 combines with J gene TRBJ2-2; weak D call: TRBD2 (6 bases). This CDR3 is 15 amino acids long. Germline V gene sequence: CDR1 MDHEN, CDR2 SYDVKM. Between the trimmed V and J ends, which lost 5 bases and 5 bases, there was a span of 15 bases.

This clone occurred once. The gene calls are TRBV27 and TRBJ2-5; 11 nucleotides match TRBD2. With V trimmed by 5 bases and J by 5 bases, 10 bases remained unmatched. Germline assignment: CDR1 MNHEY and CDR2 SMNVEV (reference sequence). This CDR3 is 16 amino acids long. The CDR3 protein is CASSPETSGVVETQYF. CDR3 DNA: TGTGCCAGCAGTCCAGAGACTAGCGGGGTTGTGGAGACCCAGTACTTC.

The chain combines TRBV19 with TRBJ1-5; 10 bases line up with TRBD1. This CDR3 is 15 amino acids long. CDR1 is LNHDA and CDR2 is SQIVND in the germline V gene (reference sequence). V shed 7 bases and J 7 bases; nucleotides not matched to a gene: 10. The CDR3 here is CASNPTGQGMQPQHF. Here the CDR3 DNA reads TGTGCCAGTAACCCCACGGGACAGGGGATGCAGCCCCAGCATTTT.

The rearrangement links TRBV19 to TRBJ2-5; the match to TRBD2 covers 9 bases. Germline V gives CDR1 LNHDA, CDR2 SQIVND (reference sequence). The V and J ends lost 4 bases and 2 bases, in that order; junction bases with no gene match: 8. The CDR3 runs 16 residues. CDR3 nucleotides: TGTGCCAGTAGTACAATCCGGGGACTAGCACAAGAGACCCAGTACTTC. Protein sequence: CASSTIRGLAQETQYF.

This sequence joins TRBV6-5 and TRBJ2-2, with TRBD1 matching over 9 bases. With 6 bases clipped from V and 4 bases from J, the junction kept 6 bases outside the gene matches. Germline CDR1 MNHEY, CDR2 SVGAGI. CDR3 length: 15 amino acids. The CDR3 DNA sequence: TGTGCCAGCAGCCGACTGGACAGGGGCACCGGGGAGCTGTTTTTT. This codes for CASSRLDRGTGELFF.

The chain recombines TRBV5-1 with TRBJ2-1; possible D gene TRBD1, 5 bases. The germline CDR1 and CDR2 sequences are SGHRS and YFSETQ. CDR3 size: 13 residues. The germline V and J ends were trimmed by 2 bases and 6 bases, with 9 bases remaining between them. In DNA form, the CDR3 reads TGCGCCAGCAGCTTAACAGGTTTCAATGAGCAGTTCTTC. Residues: CASSLTGFNEQFF.

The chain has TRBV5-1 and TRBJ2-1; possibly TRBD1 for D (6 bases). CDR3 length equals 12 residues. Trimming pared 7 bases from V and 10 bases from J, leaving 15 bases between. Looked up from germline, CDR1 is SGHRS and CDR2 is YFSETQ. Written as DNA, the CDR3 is TGCGCCAGCGCGCACACTACAGGGGAGCAGTTCTTC. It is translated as CASAHTTGEQFF.

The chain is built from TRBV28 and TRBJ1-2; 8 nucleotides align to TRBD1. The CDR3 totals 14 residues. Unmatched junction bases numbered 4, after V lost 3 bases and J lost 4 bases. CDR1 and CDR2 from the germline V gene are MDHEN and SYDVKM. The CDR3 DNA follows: TGTGCCAGCAGTTTGGGACAGGCCCTCTATGGCTACACCTTC. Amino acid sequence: CASSLGQALYGYTF.

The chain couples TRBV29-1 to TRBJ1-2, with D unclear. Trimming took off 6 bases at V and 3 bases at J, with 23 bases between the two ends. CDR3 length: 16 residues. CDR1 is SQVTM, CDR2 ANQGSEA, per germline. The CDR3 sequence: CSVRQRARAWDYGYTF. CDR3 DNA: TGCAGCGTGAGGCAGAGAGCGCGAGCCTGGGACTATGGCTACACCTTC.

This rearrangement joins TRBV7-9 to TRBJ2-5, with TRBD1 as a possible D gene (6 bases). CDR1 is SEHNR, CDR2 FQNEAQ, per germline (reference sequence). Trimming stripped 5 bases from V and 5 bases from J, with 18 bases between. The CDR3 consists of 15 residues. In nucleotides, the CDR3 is TGTGCCAGCAGCCCAATTACAGGGATTGGCGAGACCCAGTACTTC. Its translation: CASSPITGIGETQYF.

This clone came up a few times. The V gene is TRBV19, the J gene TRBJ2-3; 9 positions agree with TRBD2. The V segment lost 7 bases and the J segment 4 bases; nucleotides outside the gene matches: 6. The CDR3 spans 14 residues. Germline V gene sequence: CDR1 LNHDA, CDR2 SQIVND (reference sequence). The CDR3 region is CASTREGLSDTQYF. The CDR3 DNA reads TGTGCCAGTACGCGGGAGGGCCTATCAGATACGCAGTATTTT.

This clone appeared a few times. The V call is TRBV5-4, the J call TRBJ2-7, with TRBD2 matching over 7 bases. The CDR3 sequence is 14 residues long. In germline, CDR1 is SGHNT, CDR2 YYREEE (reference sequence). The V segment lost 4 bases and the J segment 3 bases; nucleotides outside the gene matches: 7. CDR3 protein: CASSPTSAFYEQYF. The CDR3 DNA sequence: TGTGCCAGCAGCCCTACTAGCGCCTTCTACGAGCAGTACTTC.

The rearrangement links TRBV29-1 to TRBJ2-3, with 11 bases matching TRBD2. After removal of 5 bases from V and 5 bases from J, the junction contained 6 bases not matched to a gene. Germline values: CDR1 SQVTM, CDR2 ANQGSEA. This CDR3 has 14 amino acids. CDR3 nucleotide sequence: TGCAGCGTTAGACTAGCGGGATATGTAGATACGCAGTATTTT. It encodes CSVRLAGYVDTQYF.

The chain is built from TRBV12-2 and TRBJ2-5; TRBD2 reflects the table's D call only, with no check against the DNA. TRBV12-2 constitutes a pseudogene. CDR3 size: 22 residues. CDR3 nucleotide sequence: TGTGCAAGTCGCTTAGCCAGCCATATGAGTAGCGGGAGTCCCTCTTACCAAGAGACCCAGTACTTC. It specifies CASRLASHMSSGSPSYQETQYF.

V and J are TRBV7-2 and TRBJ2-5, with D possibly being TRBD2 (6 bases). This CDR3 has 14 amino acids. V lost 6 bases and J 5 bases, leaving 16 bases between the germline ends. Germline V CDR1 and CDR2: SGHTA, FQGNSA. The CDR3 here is CASRQKSSAETQYF. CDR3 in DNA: TGTGCCAGCAGGCAAAAGTCTAGCGCTGAGACCCAGTACTTC.

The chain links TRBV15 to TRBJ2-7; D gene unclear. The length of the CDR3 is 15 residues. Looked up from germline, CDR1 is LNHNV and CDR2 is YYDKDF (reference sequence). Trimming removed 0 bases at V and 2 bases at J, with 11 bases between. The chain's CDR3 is CATSRDKDNPYEQYF. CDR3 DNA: TGTGCCACCAGCAGAGATAAAGACAACCCCTACGAGCAGTACTTC.

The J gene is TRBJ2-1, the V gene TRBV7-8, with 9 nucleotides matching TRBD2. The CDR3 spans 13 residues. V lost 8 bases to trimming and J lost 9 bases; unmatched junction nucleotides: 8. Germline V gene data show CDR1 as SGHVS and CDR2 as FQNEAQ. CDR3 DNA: TGTGCCAGCGTTGTAGCGGGAGAAGGTGAGCAGTTCTTC. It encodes CASVVAGEGEQFF.

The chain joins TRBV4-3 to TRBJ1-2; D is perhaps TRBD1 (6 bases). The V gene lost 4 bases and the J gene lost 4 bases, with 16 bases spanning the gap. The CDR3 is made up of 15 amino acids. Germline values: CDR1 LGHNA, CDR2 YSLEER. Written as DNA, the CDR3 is TGCGCCAGCAGCCGCGCCGGGGGGCTAAGCTATGGCTACACCTTC. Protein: CASSRAGGLSYGYTF.

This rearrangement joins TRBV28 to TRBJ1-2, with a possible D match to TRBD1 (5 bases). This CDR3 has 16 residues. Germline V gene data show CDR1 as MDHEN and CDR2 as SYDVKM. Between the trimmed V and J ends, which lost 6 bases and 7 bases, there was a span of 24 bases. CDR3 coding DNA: TGTGCCAGCAGCTCCCTCGGTGAGGGGCGCGGGGTTGGCTACACCTTC. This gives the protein CASSSLGEGRGVGYTF.

The CDR3 DNA reads TGTGCCAGCAGCCTCACCGGGACAGGGATCTACGAGCAGTACTTC. Translation: CASSLTGTGIYEQYF. The rearrangement links TRBV5-8 to TRBJ2-7; 9 bases are a match to TRBD1. Unmatched junction bases numbered 8, after V lost 4 bases and J lost 3 bases. The CDR3 totals 15 residues. The V gene's germline CDR1 is SGHTS and CDR2 YDEGEE.

Here the CDR3 reads CASSDRAYNEQFF. CDR3 bases: TGTGCCAGCAGCGACAGGGCCTACAATGAGCAGTTCTTC. J is TRBJ2-1 and V is TRBV6-1, with 7 bases that match TRBD1. V trimming: 6 bases; J trimming: 2 bases; junction bases outside the gene matches: 1. Looked up from germline, CDR1 is MNHNS and CDR2 is SASEGT. The CDR3 spans 13 residues.

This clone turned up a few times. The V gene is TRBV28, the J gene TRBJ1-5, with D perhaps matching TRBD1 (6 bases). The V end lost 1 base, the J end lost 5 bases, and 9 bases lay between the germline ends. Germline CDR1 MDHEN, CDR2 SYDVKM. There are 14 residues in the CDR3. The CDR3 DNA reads TGTGCCAGCAGTTTATCACAGGGCCATCAGCCCCAGCATTTT. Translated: CASSLSQGHQPQHF. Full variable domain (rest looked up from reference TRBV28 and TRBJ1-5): DVKVTQSSRYLVKRTGEKVFLECVQDMDHENMFWYRQDPGLGLRLIYFSYDVKMKEKGDIPEGYSVSREKKERFSLILESASTNQTSMYLCASSLSQGHQPQHFGDGTRLSIL.

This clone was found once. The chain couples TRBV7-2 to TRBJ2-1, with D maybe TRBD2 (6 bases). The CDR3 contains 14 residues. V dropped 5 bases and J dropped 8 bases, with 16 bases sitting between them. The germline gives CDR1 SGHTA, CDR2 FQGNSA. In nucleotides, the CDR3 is TGTGCCAGCAGCCCTACTAGCCCGTACGATGAGCAGTTCTTC. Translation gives CASSPTSPYDEQFF.